This entry is about one T cell receptor beta chain. No cognate antigen has been identified for it. The sample holds no much larger clone one base away, and base qualities are not on file. The sample originates from a study of cytomegalovirus exposure and HLA in healthy donors (dated by TCRdb to 2016 to 2017). Regarding the research as a whole: An earlier analysis of some 600 of the donors reported approximately 300 Gb of sequence data and 117 million unique TCR beta sequences obtained from about 200 million T cells. Approximately 300 gigabases of sequencing data and around 88 million unique TCR sequences made up an early release that covered approximately 620 HLA-typed donors. Among the roughly 400 genotyped donors, 81% belonged to the genetic ancestry cluster associated with self-reported Caucasian donors. The aim of the study was to test whether cataloging public T cell receptors could identify signatures of past pathogen exposure. Using immunosequencing, the study profiled T cell repertoires from roughly 650 subjects and related those repertoires to cytomegalovirus serostatus. In addition to the first cohort of 650 to 750 subjects, a separate validation cohort of over 90 different subjects was used. To predict cytomegalovirus infection status, the study combined high-throughput TCR immunosequencing, statistical association of individual TCRs with disease status, and machine learning. In a later analysis, previously published TCR beta repertoires from more than 500 donors were re-analyzed and high-resolution HLA genotyping was added so that TCR occurrence patterns could be studied. In the later analysis, no new phenotypic data were used to find candidate immune exposures; instead, reliance was placed on TCR beta sequences and their occurrence across donors. In an earlier analysis of over 550 of the donors, high-throughput TCR beta sequencing was used to judge whether each TCR beta V gene segment behaved as functional or pseudogenic. Donor age, sex, ethnicity and CMV serostatus were compiled together with the repertoire data. A later genetic analysis took genome-wide SNP genotypes for about 55% of the 666 donors and used that subset as a discovery cohort. All discovery cohort repertoires had been generated using a single sequencing platform. HLA typing covered class I and class II loci at four-digit resolution. Typing coverage differed by locus: A, B, C, DRB1 and DQB1 were typed in roughly 620-630 donors, DQA1 in 500 to 550, DPA1 in approximately 610, and DPB1 in roughly 450. A few DR-DQ haplotypes were treated as single units for association and clustering because of strong linkage in the cohort. Among 350 to 400 genotyped donors of the cohort, an average of around 240,000 unique TCR beta nucleotide sequences were sequenced per donor, roughly 20% of them non-productive.

The germline V gene encodes CDR1 LNHNV and CDR2 YYDKDF (reference sequence). Including the terminal cysteine and phenylalanine, the CDR3 comprises 17 residues. Only the CDR3 portion is preserved as DNA: 51 bases, with reading frame beginning at the first base. A distance of 23 bases separates the germline ends of V and J, which lose 5 bases and 4 bases respectively. The library was made by the immunoSEQ multiplex PCR assay. For the multiplex PCR, a mixture combining 60 forward primers for TCR Vbeta segments and 13 reverse primers for TCR Jbeta segments was used. The CDR3 region of rearranged TCR beta genes was amplified from genomic DNA with a multiplex PCR assay. The amplified TCR beta libraries were sequenced on the Illumina HiSeq System as 87-base-pair reads. Regarding the original processing steps: In a later analysis, about 80 million unique TCR beta chains were counted across the 500 to 850 repertoires, and around 11 million of these chains were shared by at least two donors. To remove PCR and sequencing errors, raw reads were error-corrected and collapsed into unique sequences using a nearest-neighbor algorithm that merged closely related sequences. Alignment of CDR3 sequences to IMGT reference sequences was used to assign V, D and J gene segments. For a sequence to be retained, a match of at least six nucleotides to both a V gene segment and a J gene segment was required. A rearrangement was called productive if the CDR3 had no stop codons and remained in frame with V and J, and every other rearrangement was called non-productive. Following IMGT convention, CDR3 was defined as the stretch from the second conserved V-encoded cysteine up to the conserved J-encoded phenylalanine. The earlier analysis of about 560 of the donors excluded any sequence lacking an unambiguous match to a single V gene segment. In an earlier analysis of approximately 550 of the donors, V segments were called functional above 56.7% productive rearrangements and were called segregating when the between-donor standard deviation exceeded 5%. A statistical classification framework was developed to diagnose cytomegalovirus status using the catalog of TCR beta chain sequences. V and J gene assignment, in a later analysis, came from comparing TCR nucleotide sequences with IMGT/GENE-DB human TR gene sequences. Using the TCRdist pipeline, a later analysis assigned CDR3 sequences along with most-parsimonious VDJ recombination scenarios. In a later analysis, each TCR beta chain was defined by its CDR3 amino acid sequence together with its V-gene family, and reads without a unique V-gene family were excluded. A later analysis removed several hundred highly shared, low-generation-probability nucleotide sequences to deal with suspected cross-contamination and a sequencing artifact. In a later analysis, a clonal expansion index was calculated for each public chain from normalized within-repertoire ranks of inferred template counts. A later analysis computed generation probabilities with a VDJ recombination model fitted to out-of-frame rearrangements, and checked the results against IGoR. In a later analysis, hypergeometric tests were used to score TCR-TCR, TCR-HLA and TCR-CMV co-occurrence, with a repertoire-size bias correction applied to TCR pairs. A later analysis estimated false discovery rates by permuting HLA or CMV assignments 20 times. In a later analysis, co-occurring TCRs were grouped using DBSCAN, and TCRdist sequence similarity was added for clustering within HLA-allele-positive subsets. Co-occurrence clustering excluded repertoires with fewer than 30,000 or more than 120,000 public chains, plus five with anomalous nucleotide sharing. TCRdb stores this immuneACCESS table with in-frame sequences only. Part of the clones is absent; in the studies checked, under half of the shortfall reflects unresolved V genes, and no reason is known for the rest. V and J calls plus clone size are reproduced from that table; the DNA served to infer D and trimming. Here the sample has 100,000 to 150,000 clones; approximately 82% occur a single time. The ten biggest clones cover around 2.5% of the sample.

The cohort comprised 550 to 700 healthy bone marrow donors. At the time of sampling, all cohort members were nominally healthy, though unrecorded immune exposures were likely present. The donor tested CMV seronegative and was one of the 352 seronegative cohort members. Every donor gave a peripheral blood sample, and the peripheral blood mononuclear cells from that sample were used for TCR beta sequencing. Genomic DNA extraction from the blood cell samples was performed with the Qiagen DNeasy Blood Extraction Kit. Points the paper makes about the study in general: Some IMGT-functional V segments, including TRBV6-2 and TRBV6-3, could not be told apart with the 87-base-pair reads, so those segments were excluded. About 15 rarely observed V segments, including chromosome 9 orphons, were excluded from the earlier analysis of a few hundred of the donors because counts were too low. For the cohort, immune exposure information was limited to CMV serostatus. In vitro tests confirmed that a few of the cytomegalovirus-associated TCR beta chains recognize cytomegalovirus antigens. Because HLA typing was missing for some donors at each locus, association tests included only the typed subset. Most TCR sequences were seen in very few donors, while some public TCRs were found in many individuals. It was suggested by the authors that the approach could potentially be generalized to other disease states and immunological phenotypes. A later analysis reported that several top co-occurrence clusters appeared linked to parvovirus B19, influenza, CMV and Epstein-Barr virus. According to a later genetic analysis, donors in an Asian-associated ancestry cluster had fewer N-insertions in productive TCRs than the roughly 660-donor mean. In a later analysis, the rate of TCR association differed among HLA loci, with DRB1 alleles having the most associated TCRs and HLA-C alleles having the fewest. A further reported finding was that TCR beta sequences accurately predicted the HLA-A and HLA-B alleles for most subjects in the first cohort. Strong co-occurrence of HLA alleles, especially DR and DQ, made assigning TCR associations to individual alleles difficult. According to a later analysis, most CMV-associated TCR beta chains appeared to be HLA-restricted, and the HLA associations seemed to be driven largely by CMV exposure. V-gene and J-gene trimming of TCR beta chains was associated with a missense DCLRE1C variant in a later genetic analysis, and the association was replicated in an independent cohort. Only TCR beta chains were sequenced in this cohort, and the absence of alpha or paired-chain data limited detectable features. In the study, around 150 TCR beta chains were listed as associated with cytomegalovirus. Specific HLA alleles were associated with 16,951 TCR beta sequences at a false discovery rate of 0.05 in a later analysis. A group of highly shared sequence variants was considered likely to be a technical artifact of the sequencing pipeline. In a later analysis, HLA-associated TCR beta chains were found to be more clonally expanded and to have lower generation probabilities than equally common non-associated chains. In both the original and validation cohorts, the classifier was reported to diagnose cytomegalovirus status with high specificity and sensitivity. An earlier analysis of several hundred of the donors showed that most TCR beta V segments appeared in productive rearrangements either about 87% or about 30% of the time, which broadly matched IMGT annotations. Correlated functional status among segregating V segments might be attributable to linkage disequilibrium, but an unknown experimental factor could not be ruled out. The presence/absence analyses assumed that sequencing depth was roughly uniform across donors, and that assumption may not be true.

The sequence derives from a boy between 2 and 15 years old in good health and CMV-seronegative. This receptor chain uses TRBV15 and TRBJ1-2; the D segment could be TRBD1, given 6 matching bases. Sample: PBMCs. The CDR3 reads CATSPRLGGGGGYGYTF. The nucleotide sequence is TGTGCCACCAGCCCTCGGCTGGGCGGGGGCGGGGGCTATGGCTACACCTTC.